This paragraph reports one TCR beta chain. The authors processed graft tissue to release intraepithelial and lamina propria lymphocytes. This specimen comes from a study of graft-versus-host responses after intestinal transplantation. Produced via immunoSEQ multiplex PCR; TCRdb's table is partial and in-frame only. The sample includes roughly 4,500 clones, over 60% of them seen just once. The source was ileum tissue, collected about 340 days after intestinal transplantation. The TCR comes from a human patient who received an intestinal transplant, so some T cells may come from the graft donor.

The CDR3 DNA follows: TGCGCCAGCAGCCAAACACGAACCGTCTACGAGCAGTACTTC. This codes for CASSQTRTVYEQYF. The chain is built from TRBV5-1 and TRBJ2-7; no clear D. This CDR3 comprises 14 residues. Germline CDR1 is SGHRS and CDR2 is YFSETQ. Trimming cost V 4 bases and J 3 bases, with 14 bases left between them.